This entry lists 22 T cell receptor beta chains sequenced from one sample in a study of OX40 agonist ivuxolimab in advanced cancers. Generated by immunoSEQ multiplex PCR, the TCRdb table keeps only in-frame clones and is missing some. The top ten hold about 0.51% of the sample, which has 95,000 or so clones, about 91% seen once. Sequenced material: CD4+ or CD8+ T cells sorted from blood, taken in a trial of the OX40 agonist ivuxolimab. These receptors came from an adult with an advanced solid tumor such as melanoma, head and neck, liver or kidney cancer.

This clone was seen more than once but under ten times. The chain carries TRBV14 and TRBJ2-2; D uncertain. V lost 6 bases and J 1 base, leaving 6 bases between the germline ends. CDR1 SGHDN and CDR2 FVKESK come from the germline V gene. The CDR3 is made up of 13 amino acids. In DNA form, the CDR3 reads TGTGCCAGCAGGTCCCAGAACACCGGGGAGCTGTTTTTT. This translates into CASRSQNTGELFF.

The rearrangement links TRBV2 to TRBJ2-3, with D tentatively TRBD1 or TRBD2 (5 bases each). This CDR3 spans 13 amino acids. V lost 0 bases to trimming and J lost 11 bases, with 12 bases between them. CDR1 is SNHLY, CDR2 FYNNEI, per germline. The CDR3 bases are TGTGCCAGCAGTGAAGCGCTCGGGGACCTGCAGTATTTT. The encoded protein is CASSEALGDLQYF.

Only one count was recorded for this clone. V and J are TRBV6-1 and TRBJ2-7, with 9 bases that match TRBD2. The CDR3 totals 15 residues. Germline assignment: CDR1 MNHNS and CDR2 SASEGT. Germline trimming cut 6 bases from V and 0 bases from J; bases unmatched to any gene: 6. The CDR3 sequence is CASRISGRFSYEQYF. CDR3 DNA: TGTGCCAGCAGGATCAGCGGGAGGTTCTCCTACGAGCAGTACTTC.

The chain joins TRBV15 to TRBJ2-7; 7 nucleotides match TRBD1. CDR1 is LNHNV and CDR2 is YYDKDF in the germline V gene (reference sequence). The CDR3 sequence is 14 residues long. V dropped 3 bases and J dropped 5; count of bases not matched to a gene: 7. CDR3 residues: CATSRDRHLDEQYF. The CDR3 DNA reads as TGTGCCACCAGCAGGGACAGGCACCTTGACGAGCAGTACTTC.

The rearrangement links TRBV7-9 to TRBJ1-5; TRBD1 aligns across 10 bases. This CDR3 comprises 15 residues. The junction had 7 bases not matched to a gene; V was cut back by 5 bases and J by 6 bases. The V gene's germline CDR1 is SEHNR and CDR2 FQNEAQ (reference sequence). The CDR3 DNA sequence: TGTGCCAGCAGCCCTGGGACAGGGGAGGGTCAGCCCCAGCATTTT. The encoded protein is CASSPGTGEGQPQHF.

This chain joins TRBV7-8 and TRBJ1-4; D is ambiguous. CDR1 is SGHVS and CDR2 is FQNEAQ in the germline V gene. There are 14 residues in the CDR3. The V end lost 0 bases, the J end lost 8 bases, and 10 bases lay between the germline ends. The CDR3 DNA sequence: TGTGCCAGCAGCTTAGCGAGGCTGGGGGAAAAACTGTTTTTT. It specifies CASSLARLGEKLFF.

The chain recombines TRBV11-2 with TRBJ2-2; tentatively, D is TRBD2 (6 bases). CDR1 is SGHAT and CDR2 is FQNNGV in the germline V gene. Trimming removed 4 bases from V and 7 bases from J, with 10 bases in between. CDR3 size: 13 residues. CDR3 amino acids: CASSSGENGELFF. The CDR3 nucleotides read TGTGCCAGCAGCTCGGGAGAGAACGGGGAGCTGTTTTTT.

The chain has TRBV30 and TRBJ2-5; D is undetermined. Trimming took off 0 bases at V and 5 bases at J, with 7 bases between the two ends. There are 12 residues in the CDR3. The germline gives CDR1 GTSNPN, CDR2 SVGIG (reference sequence). CDR3 residues: CAWSVGRETQYF. CDR3 nucleotide sequence: TGTGCCTGGAGTGTAGGGCGTGAGACCCAGTACTTC.

The V call is TRBV7-8, the J call TRBJ2-6; D possibly corresponds to TRBD1 (6 bases). The V gene lost 2 bases and the J gene lost 2 bases, with 13 bases spanning the gap. Germline V gives CDR1 SGHVS, CDR2 FQNEAQ. The CDR3 is 17 amino acids. The CDR3 DNA reads TGTGCCAGCAGCTTAACCATAGCAGGGGCTGGGGCCAACGTCCTGACTTTC. It codes for CASSLTIAGAGANVLTF.

This chain connects TRBV4-2 to TRBJ2-2; D perhaps matches TRBD2 (6 bases). Germline assignment: CDR1 LGHNA and CDR2 YNFKEQ. V lost 6 bases and J 0 bases, leaving 14 bases between the germline ends. This CDR3 is built from 16 residues. The CDR3 DNA reads as TGTGCCAGCAGTCAACGCGTAGCGGCGAACACCGGGGAGCTGTTTTTT. This codes for CASSQRVAANTGELFF.

The V gene is TRBV23-1, the J gene TRBJ2-3, with D perhaps TRBD2 (6 bases). TRBV23-1 is labeled an ORF, and its function is uncertain. This CDR3 has 17 residues. V was pared by 4 bases and J by 1 base, with 18 bases between. The CDR3 loop is CASSLIWGVIGTDTQYF. In DNA, the CDR3 is TGCGCCAGCAGTCTTATTTGGGGGGTAATCGGCACAGATACGCAGTATTTT.

The chain combines TRBV5-1 with TRBJ2-3; no clear D. Trimming took off 0 bases at V and 2 bases at J, with 7 bases between the two ends. CDR3 size: 14 residues. Germline V gene data show CDR1 as SGHRS and CDR2 as YFSETQ. This CDR3 is CASSLGGYTDTQYF. CDR3 DNA sequence: TGCGCCAGCAGCTTGGGAGGCTACACAGATACGCAGTATTTT.

This sequence joins TRBV6-1 and TRBJ2-7; 16 nucleotides align to TRBD2. Germline CDR1 and CDR2: MNHNS and SASEGT. After removal of 10 bases from V and 6 bases from J, the junction contained 3 bases not matched to a gene. The CDR3 extends over 13 amino acids. For the CDR3, the DNA is TGTGCCACGGGACTAGCGGGAGGGGGCGAGCAGTACTTC. It specifies CATGLAGGGEQYF.

The chain has TRBV21-1 and TRBJ1-2. TRBV21-1 is given as a pseudogene. The CDR3 extends over 17 amino acids. CDR3 nucleotide sequence: TGTGCCAGCAGCAAAGAGAAGTGGGGAGCGGTTAACTATGGCTACACCTTC. Its protein product is CASSKEKWGAVNYGYTF.

The chain joins TRBV2 to TRBJ1-5, with 10 bases aligning to TRBD1. The J segment lost 4 bases and the V segment lost 5 bases, leaving 5 bases of the junction unmatched. The CDR3 loop spans 15 amino acids. Germline lookup yields CDR1 SNHLY and CDR2 FYNNEI. The CDR3 spells CASSSGTGENQPQHF. The CDR3 bases are TGTGCCAGCAGTAGCGGGACAGGGGAAAATCAGCCCCAGCATTTT.

The chain links TRBV6-1 to TRBJ1-1, with TRBD1 matching 8 bases. Germline CDR1 reads MNHNS; CDR2 reads SASEGT. The CDR3 is 14 residues long. With 5 bases clipped from V and 4 bases from J, the junction kept 6 bases outside the gene matches. The chain's CDR3 is CASSNIDRGTEAFF. DNA for the CDR3: TGTGCCAGCAGTAACATAGACAGGGGCACTGAAGCTTTCTTT.

This chain uses TRBV7-2 with TRBJ2-1; D is possibly TRBD2 (6 bases). CDR1 is SGHTA and CDR2 is FQGNSA in the germline V gene. Between the trimmed V and J ends, which lost 3 bases and 4 bases, there was a span of 13 bases. This CDR3 comprises 15 residues. The CDR3 region has the DNA TGTGCCAGCAGCTTCCAGGTAGCGGTTTACAATGAGCAGTTCTTC. It specifies CASSFQVAVYNEQFF.

The chain employs TRBV2 and TRBJ2-5, with TRBD2 as a possible D gene (7 bases). Deletions cut 3 bases from V and 5 bases from J, with 16 bases between. The CDR3 covers 15 residues. The germline CDR1 and CDR2 sequences are SNHLY and FYNNEI. For the CDR3, the DNA is TGTGCCAGCAGTGAGGCACGGGGGGCCGTGGAGACCCAGTACTTC. As protein: CASSEARGAVETQYF.

The chain links TRBV9 to TRBJ2-1; TRBD2 agrees at 10 bases. The CDR3 runs to 19 residues. Germline V CDR1 and CDR2: SGDLS, YYNGEE. J was trimmed by 0 bases and V by 0 bases; bases with no gene match: 9. As DNA, the CDR3 is TGTGCCAGCAGCGTAGAGTCTAGCGGGGGCCGGAGCTCCTACAATGAGCAGTTCTTC. Protein product: CASSVESSGGRSSYNEQFF.

V is TRBV15 and J is TRBJ2-7; 7 positions agree with TRBD1. The CDR3 is 13 residues long. V lost 2 bases to trimming and J lost 5 bases; unmatched junction nucleotides: 3. Germline loops: CDR1 LNHNV, CDR2 YYDKDF (reference sequence). CDR3 sequence (DNA): TGTGCCACCAGCAGAAACAGGGGAAACGAGCAGTACTTC. Protein sequence: CATSRNRGNEQYF.

In DNA, the CDR3 is TGTGCCAGCAGCTCCTATCGGACAACTAACTATGGCTACACCTTC. This encodes CASSSYRTTNYGYTF. The chain links TRBV11-3 to TRBJ1-2, with a possible D match to TRBD1 (5 bases). Germline-derived CDR1 and CDR2 are SGHNT and YENEEA. This CDR3 spans 15 amino acids. Trimming left V 4 bases short and J 0 bases short, with 12 bases between. Filled out from reference TRBV11-3 and TRBJ1-2, the complete variable domain reads EAGVVQSPRYKIIEKKQPVAFWCNPISGHNTLYWYLQNLGQGPELLIRYENEEAVDDSQLPKDRFSAERLKGVDSTLKIQPAELGDSAVYLCASSSYRTTNYGYTFGSGTRLTVV.

In the case of this clone: A read error may account for a junction end that differs from germline. V usage is TRBV25-1 and J usage is TRBJ2-7; D perhaps matches TRBD2 (6 bases). This CDR3 contains 16 residues. Germline assignment: CDR1 MGHDK and CDR2 SYGVNS. The CDR3 coding sequence is TGTGTCAGCAGTGAATATACGATTTTTGGAGGGGCAGGGCAGTACTTC. Its translation: CVSSEYTIFGGAGQYF.